The subject of this entry is one T cell receptor (beta chain). This record comes from a study of OX40 agonist ivuxolimab in advanced cancers. The data were produced by immunoSEQ multiplex PCR, yet TCRdb's version contains in-frame clones alone and is incomplete. This sample yields about 64,000 clones, of which about four fifths are seen a single time; about 2.5% belongs to the top ten. V lost 4 bases and J 4 bases, leaving 15 bases between the germline ends. The CDR3 sequence is 15 residues long. Germline CDR1 reads SGHNT; CDR2 reads YYREEE (reference sequence). This clonotype was sampled from an adult with an advanced solid tumor such as melanoma, head and neck, liver or kidney cancer. The chain recombines TRBV5-4 with TRBJ1-3, with unresolved D. The sequencing used CD4+ or CD8+ T cells sorted from blood, collected in a trial of the OX40 agonist ivuxolimab. The CDR3: CASSPGPAGGNTIYF. The CDR3 nucleotides are TGTGCCAGCAGCCCAGGACCCGCGGGAGGAAACACCATATATTTT.